This TCR beta chain is from a study of T-cell reconstitution after alpha-beta-depleted transplantation in children. After removal of 5 bases from V and 0 bases from J, the junction contained 12 bases not matched to a gene. Germline V lookup: CDR1 SGHVS, CDR2 FQNEAQ. The CDR3 length is 18 residues. Unique molecular identifiers were incorporated into the prepared TCRbeta library. MiXCR, applied by TCRdb to the PCR reads, yields one record per CDR3 protein. This table has approximately 150,000 distinct CDR3 sequences, 8.5% to 10% appearing once. Findings of the study overall: At day 60, the high TCRbeta diversity found in some patients originated from recipient T cells and thymic progenitors that had survived. Newly made T cells mostly supplied T-cell counts and diversity one year after transplant.

This clonotype was found a few times. Its antigen is unidentified. The V gene is TRBV7-8, the J gene TRBJ2-3, with TRBD2 matching 9 bases. This sample comprised PBMCs, mostly from graft donor cells, obtained 180 days after TCRalphabeta/CD19-depleted stem cell transplant. This receptor was identified in a female patient under 10 years old who had a stem cell transplant for congenital amegakaryocytic thrombocytopenia, so the T cells may come from the graft donor. The CDR3 sequence: CASSGGVLAGFSTDTQYF. In nucleotides, the CDR3 is TGTGCCAGCAGCGGGGGGGTGCTAGCGGGGTTTAGCACAGATACGCAGTATTTT. The variable domain in full, with the rest retrieved from reference TRBV7-8 and TRBJ2-3, is GAGVSQSPRYKVAKRGQDVALRCDPISGHVSLFWYQQALGQGPEFLTYFQNEAQLDKSGLPSDRFFAERPEGSVSTLKIQRTQQEDSAVYLCASSGGVLAGFSTDTQYFGPGTRLTVL.